This record looks at one T cell receptor (beta chain) sequence and its context. The antigen is not known. V gave up 5 bases and J gave up 1 base; unmatched junction bases: 5. The germline V gene encodes CDR1 SQVTM and CDR2 ANQGSEA. This CDR3 is built from 16 residues. Measured with immunoSEQ multiplex PCR; TCRdb has only the in-frame clones, and not every one. The sample has more than 150,000 clones; approximately 92% are singletons. The source of the sample is a study of T cell responses to AZD1222 COVID-19 vaccine. Study-wide findings and caveats: Unmutated variant regions are reportedly the target of nearly half of TCRs that are spike-specific. Researchers report vaccine-associated CD4 TCRs spanning spike, with dominance at 160-218 and 743-854. Clonal diversity may have been underestimated, and the donors were mostly white British, with more females than males.

The genes are TRBV29-1 and TRBJ2-6, with 10 bases lining up with TRBD1. This TCR derives from an adult in good health. The sequencing used peripheral blood, collected on day 0 of AZD1222 vaccination. The DNA of the CDR3 is TGCAGCGTTATGGGGGACAGGGGATCTGGGGCCAACGTCCTGACTTTC. It yields the protein CSVMGDRGSGANVLTF. The full variable domain, in which reference TRBV29-1 and TRBJ2-6 provide the parts outside the CDR3, is SAVISQKPSRDICQRGTSLTIQCQVDSQVTMMFWYRQQPGQSLTLIATANQGSEATYESGFVIDKFPISRPNLTFSTLTVSNMSPEDSSIYLCSVMGDRGSGANVLTFGAGSRLTVL.